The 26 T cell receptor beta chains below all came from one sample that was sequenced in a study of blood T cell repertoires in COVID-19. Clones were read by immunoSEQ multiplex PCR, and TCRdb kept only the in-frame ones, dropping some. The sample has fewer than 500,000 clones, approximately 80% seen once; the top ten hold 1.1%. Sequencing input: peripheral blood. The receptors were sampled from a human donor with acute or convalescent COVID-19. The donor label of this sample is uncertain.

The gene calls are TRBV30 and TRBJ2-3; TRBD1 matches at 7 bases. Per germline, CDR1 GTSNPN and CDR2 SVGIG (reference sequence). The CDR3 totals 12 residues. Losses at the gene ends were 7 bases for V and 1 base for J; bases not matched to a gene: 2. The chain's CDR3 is CAYGQGTDTQYF. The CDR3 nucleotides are TGTGCCTACGGACAGGGCACAGATACGCAGTATTTT.

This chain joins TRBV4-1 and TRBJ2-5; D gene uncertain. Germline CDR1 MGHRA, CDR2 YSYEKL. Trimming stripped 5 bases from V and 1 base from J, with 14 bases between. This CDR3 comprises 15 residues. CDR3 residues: CASSLTGAIQETQYF. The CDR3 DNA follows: TGCGCCAGCAGCTTGACTGGAGCAATCCAAGAGACCCAGTACTTC.

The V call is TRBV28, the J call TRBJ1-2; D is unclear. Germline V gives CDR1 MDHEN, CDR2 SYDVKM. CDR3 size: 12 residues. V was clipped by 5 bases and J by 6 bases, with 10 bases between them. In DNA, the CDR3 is TGTGCCAGCAGTCCCCAGGTGCATGGCTACACCTTC. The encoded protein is CASSPQVHGYTF.

The DNA for the CDR3 is TGTGCCTGGGGACAGGGGAACTATGGCTACACCTTC. Translated, it gives CAWGQGNYGYTF. This chain uses TRBV30 with TRBJ1-2, with 9 bases fitting TRBD1. Germline CDR1 and CDR2: GTSNPN and SVGIG (reference sequence). V was clipped by 5 bases and J by 2 bases; unmatched bases: 0. The CDR3 loop spans 12 amino acids.

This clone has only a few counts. The CDR3 region has the DNA TGTGCCAGCAGCGTAGGACCCCCGGACTACTCCTACAATGAGCAGTTCTTC. Amino acid sequence: CASSVGPPDYSYNEQFF. The chain recombines TRBV7-7 with TRBJ2-1, with D possibly TRBD2 on 6 matching bases. V lost 5 bases and J lost 0, with 17 bases in between. Germline values: CDR1 SSHAT, CDR2 FNYEAQ (reference sequence). This CDR3 is 17 amino acids long. The full variable domain, in which reference TRBV7-7 and TRBJ2-1 provide the parts outside the CDR3, is GAGVSQSPRYKVTKRGQDVTLRCDPISSHATLYWYQQALGQGPEFLTYFNYEAQPDKSGLPSDRFSAERPEGSISTLTIQRTEQRDSAMYRCASSVGPPDYSYNEQFFGPGTRLTVL.

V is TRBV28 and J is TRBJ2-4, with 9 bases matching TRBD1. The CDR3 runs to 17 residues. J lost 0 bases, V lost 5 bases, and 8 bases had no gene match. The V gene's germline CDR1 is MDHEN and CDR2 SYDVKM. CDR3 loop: CASSQPGQGLAKNIQYF. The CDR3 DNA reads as TGTGCCAGCAGTCAGCCGGGACAGGGACTAGCCAAAAACATTCAGTACTTC.

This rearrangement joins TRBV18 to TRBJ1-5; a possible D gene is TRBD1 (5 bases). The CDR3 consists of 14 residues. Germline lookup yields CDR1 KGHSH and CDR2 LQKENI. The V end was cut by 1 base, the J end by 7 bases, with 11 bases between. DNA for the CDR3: TGTGCCAGCTCACCACTCAGGGCGGACCAGCCCCAGCATTTT. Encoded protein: CASSPLRADQPQHF.

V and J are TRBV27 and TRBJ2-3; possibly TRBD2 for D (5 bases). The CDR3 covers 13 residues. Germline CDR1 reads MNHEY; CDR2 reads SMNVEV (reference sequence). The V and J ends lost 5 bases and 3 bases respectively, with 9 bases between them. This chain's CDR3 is CASSLRGTDTQYF. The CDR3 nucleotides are TGTGCCAGCAGTCTCCGGGGAACAGATACGCAGTATTTT.

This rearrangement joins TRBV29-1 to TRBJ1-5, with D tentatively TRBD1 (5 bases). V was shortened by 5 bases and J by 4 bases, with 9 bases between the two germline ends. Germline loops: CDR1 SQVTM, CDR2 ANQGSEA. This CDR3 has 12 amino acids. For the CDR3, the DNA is TGCAGCGTTAGTGCAGGGAATCAGCCCCAGCATTTT. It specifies CSVSAGNQPQHF. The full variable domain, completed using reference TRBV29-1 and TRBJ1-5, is SAVISQKPSRDICQRGTSLTIQCQVDSQVTMMFWYRQQPGQSLTLIATANQGSEATYESGFVIDKFPISRPNLTFSTLTVSNMSPEDSSIYLCSVSAGNQPQHFGDGTRLSIL.

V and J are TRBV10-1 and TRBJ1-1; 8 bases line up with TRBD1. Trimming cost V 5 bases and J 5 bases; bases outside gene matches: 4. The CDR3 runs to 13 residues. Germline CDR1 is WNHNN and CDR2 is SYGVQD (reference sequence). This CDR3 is CASSPGGSTEAFF. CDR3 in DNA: TGCGCCAGCAGTCCAGGGGGCTCGACTGAAGCTTTCTTT.

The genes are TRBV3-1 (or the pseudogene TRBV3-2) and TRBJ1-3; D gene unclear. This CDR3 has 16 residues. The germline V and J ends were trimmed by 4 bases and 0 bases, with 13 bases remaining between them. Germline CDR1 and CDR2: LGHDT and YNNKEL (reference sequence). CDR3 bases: TGTGCCAGCAGCCCCCTCGTACAGCCCTCTGGAAACACCATATATTTT. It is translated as CASSPLVQPSGNTIYF.

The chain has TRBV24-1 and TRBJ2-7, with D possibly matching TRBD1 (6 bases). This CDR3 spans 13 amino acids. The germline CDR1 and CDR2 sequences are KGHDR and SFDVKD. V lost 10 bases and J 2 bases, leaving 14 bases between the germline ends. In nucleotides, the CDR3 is TGTGCCACGAGTTTAGGACAGCCCTACGAGCAGTACTTC. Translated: CATSLGQPYEQYF.

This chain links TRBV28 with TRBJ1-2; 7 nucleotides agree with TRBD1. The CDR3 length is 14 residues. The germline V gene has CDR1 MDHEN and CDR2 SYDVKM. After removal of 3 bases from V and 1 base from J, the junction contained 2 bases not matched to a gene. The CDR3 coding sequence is TGTGCCAGCAGTTTGAGACAGGGTAACTATGGCTACACCTTC. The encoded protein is CASSLRQGNYGYTF.

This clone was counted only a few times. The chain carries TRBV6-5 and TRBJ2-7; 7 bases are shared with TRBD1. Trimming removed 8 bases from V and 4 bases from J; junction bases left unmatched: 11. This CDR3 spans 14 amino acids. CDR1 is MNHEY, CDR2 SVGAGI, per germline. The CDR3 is CASRRTGTLYEQYF. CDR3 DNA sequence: TGTGCCAGCCGGAGGACAGGTACGTTGTACGAGCAGTACTTC.

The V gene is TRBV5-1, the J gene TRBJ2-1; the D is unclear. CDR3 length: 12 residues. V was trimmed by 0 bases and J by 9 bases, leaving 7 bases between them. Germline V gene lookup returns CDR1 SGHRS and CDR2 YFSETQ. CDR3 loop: CASSLVPSEQFF. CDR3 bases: TGCGCCAGCAGCTTGGTGCCTAGTGAGCAGTTCTTC. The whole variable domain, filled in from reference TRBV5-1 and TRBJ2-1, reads KAGVTQTPRYLIKTRGQQVTLSCSPISGHRSVSWYQQTPGQGLQFLFEYFSETQRNKGNFPGRFSGRQFSNSRSEMNVSTLELGDSALYLCASSLVPSEQFFGPGTRLTVL.

This CDR3 is CASSQAEGYNEQFF. The CDR3 nucleotides are TGTGCCAGCAGTCAGGCGGAGGGTTACAATGAGCAGTTCTTC. V is TRBV6-5 and J is TRBJ2-1, with D maybe TRBD2 (6 bases). V was clipped by 5 bases and J by 4 bases, with 12 bases between them. Germline V gene data show CDR1 as MNHEY and CDR2 as SVGAGI. There are 14 residues in the CDR3.

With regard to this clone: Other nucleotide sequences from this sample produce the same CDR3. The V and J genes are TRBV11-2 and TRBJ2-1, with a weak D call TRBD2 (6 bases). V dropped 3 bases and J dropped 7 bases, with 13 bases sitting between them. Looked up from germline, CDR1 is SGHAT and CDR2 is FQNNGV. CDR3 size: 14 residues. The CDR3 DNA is TGTGCCAGCAGCTTCGCCGGGGGACTTAATGAGCAGTTCTTC. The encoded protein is CASSFAGGLNEQFF. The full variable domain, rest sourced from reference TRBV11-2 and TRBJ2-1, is EAGVAQSPRYKIIEKRQSVAFWCNPISGHATLYWYQQILGQGPKLLIQFQNNGVVDDSQLPKDRFSAERLKGVDSTLKIQPAKLEDSAVYLCASSFAGGLNEQFFGPGTRLTVL.

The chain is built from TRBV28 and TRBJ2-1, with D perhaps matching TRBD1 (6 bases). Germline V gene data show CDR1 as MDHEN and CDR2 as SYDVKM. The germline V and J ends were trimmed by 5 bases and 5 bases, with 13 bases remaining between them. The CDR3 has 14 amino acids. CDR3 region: CASSPKTGHNEQFF. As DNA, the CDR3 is TGTGCCAGCAGTCCTAAGACAGGTCACAATGAGCAGTTCTTC.

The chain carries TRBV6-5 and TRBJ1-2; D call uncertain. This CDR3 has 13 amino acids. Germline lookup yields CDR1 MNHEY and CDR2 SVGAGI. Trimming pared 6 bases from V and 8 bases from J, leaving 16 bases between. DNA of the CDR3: TGTGCCAGCAGCCCCGAGGCAAAAAGGGGCTACACCTTC. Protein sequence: CASSPEAKRGYTF.

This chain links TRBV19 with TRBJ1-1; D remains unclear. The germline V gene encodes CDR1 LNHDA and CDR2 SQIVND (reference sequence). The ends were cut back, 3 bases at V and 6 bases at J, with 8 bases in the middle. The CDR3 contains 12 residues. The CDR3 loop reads CASSMEFSEAFF. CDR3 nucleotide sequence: TGTGCCAGTAGTATGGAGTTCTCTGAAGCTTTCTTT.

In nucleotides, the CDR3 is TGTGCCAGTAGTCCATCGGGTTCGACTAGCGGGTATAAAAACATTCAGTACTTC. Translating gives CASSPSGSTSGYKNIQYF. The V gene is TRBV19, the J gene TRBJ2-4; 10 nucleotides match TRBD2. The CDR3 contains 18 residues. The V and J ends lost 5 bases and 4 bases, in that order; junction bases with no gene match: 14. Germline V gene data show CDR1 as LNHDA and CDR2 as SQIVND (reference sequence).

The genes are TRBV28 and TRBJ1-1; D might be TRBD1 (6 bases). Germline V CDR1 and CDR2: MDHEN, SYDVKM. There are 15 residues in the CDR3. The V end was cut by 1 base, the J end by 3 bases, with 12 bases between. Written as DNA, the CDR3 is TGTGCCAGCAGTTTATTTCAGGGGACGTACACTGAAGCTTTCTTT. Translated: CASSLFQGTYTEAFF.

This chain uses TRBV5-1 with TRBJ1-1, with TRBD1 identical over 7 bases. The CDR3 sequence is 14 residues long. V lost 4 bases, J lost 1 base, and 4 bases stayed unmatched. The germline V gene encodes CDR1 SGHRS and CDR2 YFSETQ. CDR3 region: CASSVGTANTEAFF. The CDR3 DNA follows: TGCGCCAGCAGCGTCGGGACAGCGAACACTGAAGCTTTCTTT.

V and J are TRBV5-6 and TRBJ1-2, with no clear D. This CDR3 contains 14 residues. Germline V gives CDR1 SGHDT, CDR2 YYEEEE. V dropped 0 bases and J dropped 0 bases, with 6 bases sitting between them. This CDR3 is CASSLAGTNYGYTF. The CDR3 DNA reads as TGTGCCAGCAGCTTGGCAGGTACTAACTATGGCTACACCTTC.

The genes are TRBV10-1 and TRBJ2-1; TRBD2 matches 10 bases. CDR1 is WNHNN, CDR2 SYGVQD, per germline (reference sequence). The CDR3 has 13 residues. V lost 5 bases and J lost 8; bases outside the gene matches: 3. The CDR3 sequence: CASSSGTSDEQFF. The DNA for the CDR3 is TGCGCCAGCAGTTCCGGGACTAGCGATGAGCAGTTCTTC.

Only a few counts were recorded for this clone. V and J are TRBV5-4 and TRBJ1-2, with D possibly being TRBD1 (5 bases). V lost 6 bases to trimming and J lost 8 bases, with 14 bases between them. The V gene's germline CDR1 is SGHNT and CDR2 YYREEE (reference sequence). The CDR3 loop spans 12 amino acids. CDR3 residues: CASTWGELGYTF. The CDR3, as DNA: TGTGCCAGCACCTGGGGGGAACTCGGCTACACCTTC. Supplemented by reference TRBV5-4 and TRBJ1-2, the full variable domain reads ETGVTQSPTHLIKTRGQQVTLRCSSQSGHNTVSWYQQALGQGPQFIFQYYREEENGRGNFPPRFSGLQFPNYSSELNVNALELDDSALYLCASTWGELGYTFGSGTRLTVV.